These 19 T cell receptor beta chains were all obtained from the same sample, sequenced in a study of blood T cell repertoires in COVID-19. Sequencing was performed with immunoSEQ multiplex PCR; in TCRdb, only in-frame clones are kept and a portion is missing. The repertoire holds some 520,000 clones, with 75% to 90% as singletons. The sample taken for sequencing was peripheral blood. All receptors derive from a young man with COVID-19, enrolled during active disease.

This clone has only one observation. J is TRBJ1-4 and V is TRBV19, with D unclear. The CDR3 spans 12 residues. Germline V gene data show CDR1 as LNHDA and CDR2 as SQIVND (reference sequence). V shed 5 bases and J shed 10 bases, with 11 bases lying between them. This chain's CDR3 is CASSSAGGKLFF. CDR3 DNA: TGTGCCAGTAGTTCAGCCGGAGGAAAACTGTTTTTT.

The rearrangement joins TRBV5-1 to TRBJ2-1, with D perhaps TRBD2 (6 bases). The CDR3 is 13 amino acids. Germline V gives CDR1 SGHRS, CDR2 YFSETQ. Trimming pared 1 base from V and 8 bases from J, leaving 10 bases between. In DNA form, the CDR3 reads TGCGCCAGCAGCTTGTCCGGGAGCTATGAGCAGTTCTTC. Translation: CASSLSGSYEQFF.

This chain connects TRBV5-1 to TRBJ2-5, with TRBD1 identical over 8 bases. This CDR3 spans 15 amino acids. Germline trimming cut 3 bases from V and 2 bases from J; bases unmatched to any gene: 6. Germline loops: CDR1 SGHRS, CDR2 YFSETQ. CDR3 sequence reads: CASSYQTGGQETQYF. The DNA of the CDR3 is TGCGCCAGCAGCTACCAAACAGGGGGACAAGAGACCCAGTACTTC.

This clone was observed once. This chain joins TRBV13 and TRBJ2-5; TRBD1 aligns across 7 bases. CDR3 length: 16 residues. In germline, CDR1 is PRHDT, CDR2 FYEKMQ (reference sequence). V trimming: 5 bases; J trimming: 2 bases; junction bases outside the gene matches: 11. In DNA, the CDR3 is TGTGCCAGCAGCGCTAGGGACAGAGAAGCTCAAGAGACCCAGTACTTC. This gives the protein CASSARDREAQETQYF.

The chain combines TRBV28 with TRBJ2-7, with TRBD2 matching 7 bases. The J segment lost 5 bases and the V segment lost 6 bases, leaving 13 bases of the junction unmatched. Germline V CDR1 and CDR2: MDHEN, SYDVKM. CDR3 length equals 15 residues. The CDR3 DNA follows: TGTGCCAGCAGCTCGCGGGCGGGAGCATTGGACGAGCAGTACTTC. Its protein is CASSSRAGALDEQYF.

The CDR3 region is CATSDPTGFNEQFF. CDR3 DNA: TGTGCCACCAGTGATCCAACAGGGTTCAATGAGCAGTTCTTC. V gene TRBV24-1 combines with J gene TRBJ2-1; D possibly corresponds to TRBD1 (6 bases). CDR3 length equals 14 residues. The V gene's germline CDR1 is KGHDR and CDR2 SFDVKD. Between the trimmed V and J ends, which lost 3 bases and 6 bases, there was a span of 11 bases.

The CDR3: CATRDRGNTEAFF. For the CDR3, the DNA is TGTGCCACCAGGGACAGGGGGAACACTGAAGCTTTCTTT. This rearrangement joins TRBV24-1 to TRBJ1-1; 9 nucleotides agree with TRBD1. Unmatched junction bases numbered 0, after V lost 7 bases and J lost 1 base. The CDR3 is made up of 13 amino acids. The germline CDR1 and CDR2 sequences are KGHDR and SFDVKD.

The gene calls are TRBV3-1 (or the pseudogene TRBV3-2) and TRBJ2-3; 9 bases match TRBD1. The CDR3 length is 15 residues. With V trimmed by 5 bases and J by 3 bases, 6 bases remained unmatched. CDR1 and CDR2 from the germline V gene are LGHDT and YNNKEL (reference sequence). The CDR3 coding sequence is TGTGCCAGCAGCAACCGGGACAGGGCGACAGATACGCAGTATTTT. Protein sequence: CASSNRDRATDTQYF.

This clone was seen once. The chain employs TRBV9 and TRBJ2-3; D ambiguous. CDR3 length: 14 amino acids. Germline CDR1 SGDLS, CDR2 YYNGEE. V lost 4 bases to trimming and J lost 0 bases, with 9 bases between them. CDR3 DNA: TGTGCCAGCAGCTACCGAACTAGCACAGATACGCAGTATTTT. Residues: CASSYRTSTDTQYF. Looking up the rest from reference TRBV9 and TRBJ2-3 gives the full variable domain: DSGVTQTPKHLITATGQRVTLRCSPRSGDLSVYWYQQSLDQGLQFLIQYYNGEERAKGNILERFSAQQFPDLHSELNLSSLELGDSALYFCASSYRTSTDTQYFGPGTRLTVL.

The rearrangement joins TRBV5-6 to TRBJ2-1; possible D gene TRBD2, 6 bases. The V end lost 1 base, the J end lost 9 bases, and 17 bases lay between the germline ends. The length of the CDR3 is 15 residues. CDR1 and CDR2 (germline): SGHDT, YYEEEE. The CDR3 DNA sequence: TGTGCCAGCAGCTTGCCGTCTGCGGCGCGGGGTGAGCAGTTCTTC. As protein: CASSLPSAARGEQFF.

The V and J genes are TRBV9 and TRBJ2-2; no clear D. This CDR3 comprises 15 residues. Germline CDR1 and CDR2: SGDLS and YYNGEE. V lost 0 bases and J 2 bases, leaving 8 bases between the germline ends. Here the CDR3 reads CASSVGQANTGELFF. In nucleotides, the CDR3 is TGTGCCAGCAGCGTAGGTCAGGCTAACACCGGGGAGCTGTTTTTT.

The rearrangement joins TRBV4-2 to TRBJ2-1; a weak D match, TRBD2 (5 bases). Germline values: CDR1 LGHNA, CDR2 YNFKEQ. This CDR3 is 13 amino acids long. Trimming left V 2 bases short and J 4 bases short, with 6 bases between. This chain's CDR3 is CASSQPGYNEQFF. The CDR3 region has the DNA TGTGCCAGCAGCCAACCGGGATACAATGAGCAGTTCTTC.

The gene calls are TRBV30 and TRBJ2-3, with 7 bases lining up with TRBD2. Germline CDR1 is GTSNPN and CDR2 is SVGIG (reference sequence). The CDR3 has 15 amino acids. J gave up 2 bases and V 5 bases, and 10 bases lay outside the gene matches. The CDR3 loop reads CAWGRTGLDTDTQYF. The CDR3 DNA reads as TGTGCCTGGGGACGAACCGGACTAGACACAGATACGCAGTATTTT. Complete variable domain (other parts from reference TRBV30 and TRBJ2-3): SQTIHQWPATLVQPVGSPLSLECTVEGTSNPNLYWYRQAAGRGLQLLFYSVGIGQISSEVPQNLSASRPQDRQFILSSKKLLLSDSGFYLCAWGRTGLDTDTQYFGPGTRLTVL.

This chain connects TRBV5-1 to TRBJ1-4; 10 bases are shared with TRBD1. V gave up 2 bases and J gave up 6 bases; unmatched junction bases: 4. Germline V gene sequence: CDR1 SGHRS, CDR2 YFSETQ. The CDR3 loop spans 15 amino acids. CDR3 sequence reads: CASSLDRGRYEKLFF. The DNA of the CDR3 is TGCGCCAGCAGCTTAGACAGGGGGCGATATGAAAAACTGTTTTTT.

The chain combines TRBV27 with TRBJ2-3; the match to TRBD2 covers 7 bases. V lost 5 bases to trimming and J lost 7 bases; unmatched junction nucleotides: 9. The CDR3 covers 14 residues. Germline V gene data show CDR1 as MNHEY and CDR2 as SMNVEV (reference sequence). The CDR3 spells CASSPHRDYNTQYF. The CDR3 region has the DNA TGTGCCAGCAGTCCCCACCGGGACTACAATACGCAGTATTTT.

The chain carries TRBV12-5 and TRBJ1-6, with no clear D. This CDR3 has 15 residues. Germline V gives CDR1 LGHNT, CDR2 FRNRAP. V was shortened by 7 bases and J by 0 bases, with 10 bases between the two germline ends. The CDR3 DNA reads as TGTGCTAGTGCTTTTGTTAGCTCCTATAATTCACCCCTCCACTTT. Translated, it gives CASAFVSSYNSPLHF. Combining the CDR3 with reference TRBV12-5 and TRBJ1-6 gives the whole variable domain DARVTQTPRHKVTEMGQEVTMRCQPILGHNTVFWYRQTMMQGLELLAYFRNRAPLDDSGMPKDRFSAEMPDATLATLKIQPSEPRDSAVYFCASAFVSSYNSPLHFGNGTRLTVT.

This clone has only one observation. The CDR3 nucleotides are TGTGCCAGCAGCCCAGAGGTGCGGGGGCACTCAGATACGCAGTATTTT. Protein: CASSPEVRGHSDTQYF. This chain links TRBV27 with TRBJ2-3, with a weak D call TRBD2 (7 bases). The CDR3 covers 16 residues. The V gene lost 6 bases and the J gene lost 4 bases, with 20 bases spanning the gap. Germline-derived CDR1 and CDR2 are MNHEY and SMNVEV (reference sequence).

This clone was counted only a few times. This chain links TRBV5-1 with TRBJ2-3; 9 positions agree with TRBD1. After removal of 0 bases from V and 5 bases from J, the junction contained 10 bases not matched to a gene. The CDR3 extends over 17 amino acids. Per the germline V gene, CDR1 is SGHRS and CDR2 is YFSETQ. CDR3 DNA: TGCGCCAGCAGCTTGGAACTAAGAGGGACAGGGAAAGATACGCAGTATTTT. Translating gives CASSLELRGTGKDTQYF.

The chain employs TRBV7-9 and TRBJ1-1; D uncertain. The CDR3 runs 14 residues. Trimming cost V 5 bases and J 4 bases, with 14 bases left between them. Germline CDR1 reads SEHNR; CDR2 reads FQNEAQ (reference sequence). The CDR3 DNA sequence: TGTGCCAGCAGCCTGACGGGGTCCGGCACTGAAGCTTTCTTT. It encodes CASSLTGSGTEAFF.